This T cell receptor (beta chain) was documented in a study of spatial heterogeneity in lung cancer. Study details: Alpha-chain sequences were detected in numbers that were consistently lower than beta-chain sequences. Tumor-region counts of TCR transcripts tracked strongly with a T cell module score from matched bulk RNA-seq.

TCRdb analysed the 5' RACE reads with MiXCR anew, one entry per CDR3 protein. The sample yields 20,000 to 25,000 distinct CDR3 sequences, roughly 10% seen once. This clonotype was detected many times. Its target is not known. The CDR3 spans 15 residues. From germline, CDR1 is SGHRS and CDR2 YFSETQ. V dropped 3 bases and J dropped 1 base, with 11 bases sitting between them. Indicated time point: sample taken at primary tumor resection. Overall study findings and caveats: One measure, the expanded intratumoral alpha and beta TCR count, tracked tumor mutation counts.

The TCR sequence derives from a male donor with early-stage non-small cell lung cancer. The material sequenced was lung tumor tissue, taken at surgery. The chain employs TRBV5-1 and TRBJ2-1; D is ambiguous. This CDR3 reads CASSSDGWSYNEQFF. The CDR3 bases are TGCGCCAGCAGCTCCGACGGTTGGTCCTACAATGAGCAGTTCTTC.